This is a list of T cell receptor beta chains from one sample in a study of T cell repertoires in cytomegalovirus infection. TCRdb fed the reads into MiXCR, producing one record per CDR3 protein. The table shows approximately 130,000 distinct CDR3 sequences, with 8% to 9% occurring only once. Input material: PBMCs. The receptors were gathered from a human donor in good health (CMV status not recorded). Some clones in this sample may be carry-over from other donors' samples. Each CDR3 is given with its conserved first and last residue. The D gene is left open where the match is weak. Clone size, where shown, is once, few, many, or a class for clones that have expanded.

j_gene: TRBJ2-7
v_gene: TRBV7-2
abundance: many
d_gene: NA
CDR3aa: CASSLVVSSRTYEQYF
CDR3nt: TGTGCCAGCAGCTTAGTAGTGAGTAGTAGGACCTACGAGCAGTACTTC

j_gene: TRBJ2-4
v_gene: TRBV25-1
abundance: many
d_gene: NA
CDR3aa: CALLAKNIQYF
CDR3nt: TGTGCGCTACTAGCCAAAAACATTCAGTACTTC

j_gene: TRBJ1-1
v_gene: TRBV5-1
abundance: NA
d_gene: NA
CDR3aa: CASGEAQEEAFF
CDR3nt: TGCGCCAGCGGAGAGGCTCAGGAGGAAGCTTTCTTT

j_gene: TRBJ1-1
v_gene: TRBV9
abundance: few
d_gene: NA
CDR3aa: CASSATVLGTEAFF
CDR3nt: TGTGCCAGCAGCGCGACGGTTTTGGGCACTGAAGCTTTCTTT

j_gene: TRBJ1-1
v_gene: TRBV29-1
abundance: NA
d_gene: NA
CDR3aa: CSAWGNTEAFF
CDR3nt: TGCAGCGCCTGGGGGAACACTGAAGCTTTCTTT

j_gene: TRBJ1-2
v_gene: TRBV20-1
abundance: many
d_gene: TRBD1
CDR3aa: CSASWDRYNYGGYTF
CDR3nt: TGCAGTGCTAGTTGGGACAGGTATAACTATGGCGGCTACACCTTC

j_gene: TRBJ1-6
v_gene: TRBV28
abundance: many
d_gene: NA
CDR3aa: CASSYPGSYNSPLHF
CDR3nt: TGTGCCAGCAGTTACCCGGGCTCCTATAATTCACCCCTCCACTTT

j_gene: TRBJ2-1
v_gene: TRBV19
abundance: NA
d_gene: TRBD1
CDR3aa: CASSIDRGYNEQFF
CDR3nt: TGTGCCAGTAGTATCGACAGGGGCTACAATGAGCAGTTCTTC

j_gene: TRBJ2-3
v_gene: TRBV20-1
abundance: NA
d_gene: NA
CDR3aa: CSARRGAPDTQYF
CDR3nt: TGCAGTGCCCGGAGAGGGGCCCCAGATACGCAGTATTTT

j_gene: TRBJ2-2
v_gene: TRBV20-1
abundance: NA
d_gene: TRBD2
CDR3aa: CSAGGLAGTGELFF
CDR3nt: TGCAGTGCTGGGGGGCTAGCGGGGACCGGGGAGCTGTTTTTT

j_gene: TRBJ2-1
v_gene: TRBV9
abundance: many
d_gene: NA
CDR3aa: CASSVATEQFF
CDR3nt: TGTGCCAGCAGCGTAGCTACGGAGCAGTTCTTC

j_gene: TRBJ2-1
v_gene: TRBV11-2
abundance: few
d_gene: NA
CDR3aa: CASSRVTNEQFF
CDR3nt: TGTGCCAGCAGCCGAGTGACCAATGAGCAGTTCTTC

j_gene: TRBJ2-5
v_gene: TRBV7-2
abundance: many
d_gene: NA
CDR3aa: CASSSAFQETQYF
CDR3nt: TGTGCCAGCAGCTCGGCCTTCCAAGAGACCCAGTACTTC

j_gene: TRBJ1-1
v_gene: TRBV7-8
abundance: many
d_gene: NA
CDR3aa: CASSLGSTEAFF
CDR3nt: TGTGCCAGCAGCTTAGGATCCACTGAAGCTTTCTTT

j_gene: TRBJ2-5
v_gene: TRBV12-3/TRBV12-4
abundance: NA
d_gene: NA
CDR3aa: CASTARSGIQETQYF
CDR3nt: TGTGCCAGCACCGCCAGATCAGGGATCCAAGAGACCCAGTACTTC

j_gene: TRBJ2-3
v_gene: TRBV11-2
abundance: few
d_gene: TRBD2
CDR3aa: CASSSTGGDTQYF
CDR3nt: TGTGCCAGCAGCTCCACGGGGGGAGATACGCAGTATTTT

j_gene: TRBJ2-7
v_gene: TRBV2
abundance: few
d_gene: TRBD2
CDR3aa: CASSERGRGRSYEQYF
CDR3nt: TGTGCCAGCAGTGAGAGAGGGAGGGGCCGATCCTACGAGCAGTACTTC

j_gene: TRBJ2-6
v_gene: TRBV12-3/TRBV12-4
abundance: many
d_gene: TRBD1
CDR3aa: CASTIAGTGLSGANVLTF
CDR3nt: TGTGCCAGCACCATAGCCGGGACAGGGCTCTCTGGGGCCAACGTCCTGACTTTC

j_gene: TRBJ2-7
v_gene: TRBV6-2/TRBV6-3
abundance: few
d_gene: NA
CDR3aa: CASSYGSARYEQYF
CDR3nt: TGTGCCAGCAGTTATGGTTCAGCGCGCTACGAGCAGTACTTC

j_gene: TRBJ2-1
v_gene: TRBV12-3/TRBV12-4
abundance: many
d_gene: NA
CDR3aa: CASSPRGSSYNEQFF
CDR3nt: TGTGCCAGCAGCCCGCGTGGTAGCTCCTACAATGAGCAGTTCTTC

j_gene: TRBJ1-1
v_gene: TRBV7-2
abundance: many
d_gene: NA
CDR3aa: CASSFYAEAFF
CDR3nt: TGTGCCAGCAGCTTTTACGCTGAAGCTTTCTTT

j_gene: TRBJ1-2
v_gene: TRBV12-3/TRBV12-4
abundance: many
d_gene: NA
CDR3aa: CASSSWAGDGYTF
CDR3nt: TGTGCCAGCAGTTCGTGGGCAGGGGACGGCTACACCTTC

j_gene: TRBJ1-2
v_gene: TRBV7-2
abundance: many
d_gene: NA
CDR3aa: CASSPSGTINYGYTF
CDR3nt: TGTGCCAGCAGCCCTTCAGGGACTATTAACTATGGCTACACCTTC

j_gene: TRBJ1-1
v_gene: TRBV19
abundance: many
d_gene: NA
CDR3aa: CATRLAIVQGAEAFF
CDR3nt: TGTGCCACCCGACTCGCAATCGTACAGGGCGCTGAAGCTTTCTTT

j_gene: TRBJ1-4
v_gene: TRBV7-2
abundance: medium-sized
d_gene: NA
CDR3aa: CASSQSLGDEKLFF
CDR3nt: TGTGCCAGCAGCCAGAGCTTGGGGGATGAAAAACTGTTTTTT

j_gene: TRBJ2-3
v_gene: TRBV20-1
abundance: many
d_gene: NA
CDR3aa: CSVRGSHTDTQYF
CDR3nt: TGCAGTGTTAGAGGGTCCCACACAGATACGCAGTATTTT

j_gene: TRBJ1-1
v_gene: TRBV20-1
abundance: many
d_gene: TRBD1
CDR3aa: CSASDPGGSTEAFF
CDR3nt: TGCAGTGCTTCCGATCCAGGGGGTAGCACTGAAGCTTTCTTT

j_gene: TRBJ1-1
v_gene: TRBV6-5
abundance: many
d_gene: NA
CDR3aa: CASSYSGRTHMNTEAFF
CDR3nt: TGTGCCAGCAGTTACTCCGGCAGGACCCACATGAACACTGAAGCTTTCTTT

j_gene: TRBJ1-5
v_gene: TRBV12-3/TRBV12-4
abundance: many
d_gene: NA
CDR3aa: CASSRSRAYEPQHF
CDR3nt: TGTGCCAGCAGTCGCTCAAGGGCCTATGAGCCCCAGCATTTT

j_gene: TRBJ1-5
v_gene: TRBV7-6
abundance: many
d_gene: TRBD1
CDR3aa: CASSLGQGVGNQPQHF
CDR3nt: TGTGCCAGCAGCTTGGGACAGGGGGTGGGCAATCAGCCCCAGCATTTT

j_gene: TRBJ1-2
v_gene: TRBV5-8
abundance: many
d_gene: NA
CDR3aa: CASSSPAYGYTF
CDR3nt: TGTGCCAGCAGCTCACCAGCCTATGGCTACACCTTC

j_gene: TRBJ1-1
v_gene: TRBV5-6
abundance: many
d_gene: NA
CDR3aa: CASSLQRMNTEAFF
CDR3nt: TGTGCCAGCAGCTTACAGCGGATGAACACTGAAGCTTTCTTT

j_gene: TRBJ2-1
v_gene: TRBV11-1
abundance: many
d_gene: NA
CDR3aa: CASSTGRLLHQQFF
CDR3nt: TGTGCCAGCAGCACGGGACGCCTTCTCCATCAGCAGTTCTTC

j_gene: TRBJ1-4
v_gene: TRBV5-1
abundance: many
d_gene: NA
CDR3aa: CASSLEPQGKSEKLFF
CDR3nt: TGCGCCAGCAGCTTGGAGCCGCAGGGAAAAAGTGAAAAACTGTTTTTT

j_gene: TRBJ2-2
v_gene: TRBV20-1
abundance: NA
d_gene: TRBD2
CDR3aa: CSARGGGFLAGENTGELFF
CDR3nt: TGCAGTGCTAGAGGGGGCGGATTCCTAGCGGGCGAGAACACCGGGGAGCTGTTTTTT

j_gene: TRBJ1-5
v_gene: TRBV20-1
abundance: many
d_gene: NA
CDR3aa: CSASEGRSNQPQHF
CDR3nt: TGCAGTGCTAGCGAAGGACGGAGCAATCAGCCCCAGCATTTT

j_gene: TRBJ2-3
v_gene: TRBV6-6
abundance: many
d_gene: TRBD2
CDR3aa: CASSYPGGGTDTQYF
CDR3nt: TGTGCCAGCAGTTACCCGGGGGGAGGCACAGATACGCAGTATTTT

j_gene: TRBJ1-6
v_gene: TRBV6-6
abundance: few
d_gene: NA
CDR3aa: CASSSTRGGGYNSPLHF
CDR3nt: TGTGCCAGCAGCTCCACCCGCGGGGGGGGCTATAATTCACCCCTCCACTTT

j_gene: TRBJ2-7
v_gene: TRBV20-1
abundance: NA
d_gene: NA
CDR3aa: CSAPRPEGVSYEQYF
CDR3nt: TGCAGTGCCCCGCGCCCGGAGGGGGTTTCCTACGAGCAGTACTTC

j_gene: TRBJ1-5
v_gene: TRBV19
abundance: many
d_gene: NA
CDR3aa: CASSELQGTSNQPQHF
CDR3nt: TGTGCCAGTAGTGAATTGCAGGGGACGAGCAATCAGCCCCAGCATTTT

j_gene: TRBJ2-1
v_gene: TRBV2
abundance: many
d_gene: NA
CDR3aa: CASSESRDNEQFF
CDR3nt: TGTGCCAGCAGTGAAAGCAGAGACAATGAGCAGTTCTTC

j_gene: TRBJ2-7
v_gene: TRBV5-4
abundance: many
d_gene: TRBD1
CDR3aa: CASSLAARTGSYEQYF
CDR3nt: TGTGCCAGCAGCTTGGCCGCTCGGACAGGCTCCTACGAGCAGTACTTC

j_gene: TRBJ2-5
v_gene: TRBV2
abundance: many
d_gene: NA
CDR3aa: CASSDVGGETQYF
CDR3nt: TGTGCCAGCAGTGACGTCGGGGGAGAGACCCAGTACTTC

j_gene: TRBJ2-3
v_gene: TRBV20-1
abundance: few
d_gene: TRBD2
CDR3aa: CSASPSRASGDTQYF
CDR3nt: TGCAGTGCTAGCCCCAGCCGGGCTAGCGGGGATACGCAGTATTTT